This is a list of T cell receptor beta chains from one sample in a study of blood T cell repertoires in COVID-19. This table comes from immunoSEQ multiplex PCR, and its TCRdb copy is limited to in-frame clones, with some not included. The profile shows about 170,000 clones, around 81% of them singletons. The sequenced sample was peripheral blood. The receptors here all came from a man between 65 and 85 years old with active or convalescent COVID-19. Each CDR3 is given with its conserved first and last residue. The D gene is left open where the match is weak. Not all rows give a size; the values are once, few, many and, for expanded clones, a class.

d_call clone_size j_call v_call cdr3_aa cdr3_nt
- - TRBJ1-1 TRBV18 CASSTDRNTEAFF TGTGCCAGCTCCACGGACAGGAACACTGAAGCTTTCTTT
- once TRBJ2-2 TRBV7-3 CASSGLFNTGELFF TGTGCCAGCAGCGGACTCTTTAACACCGGGGAGCTGTTTTTT
TRBD1 - TRBJ2-7 TRBV7-2 CASSLALTGAYEQYF TGTGCCAGCAGCTTAGCCTTGACAGGGGCCTACGAGCAGTACTTC
TRBD1 - TRBJ2-2 TRBV18 CASSLFSGTANTGELFF TGTGCCAGCTCACTCTTCTCCGGGACAGCGAACACCGGGGAGCTGTTTTTT
- - TRBJ1-3 TRBV21-1 CASSKVLRVSGNTIYF TGTGCCAGCAGCAAAGTCCTCAGGGTTTCTGGAAACACCATATATTTT
- - TRBJ1-1 TRBV30 CAWSREQLNTEAFF TGTGCCTGGAGTCGCGAACAGCTAAACACTGAAGCTTTCTTT
TRBD2 - TRBJ2-2 TRBV4-1 CASSRRAAGGRGDTGELFF TGCGCCAGCAGCCGCCGGGCTGCGGGCGGGAGAGGTGATACCGGGGAGCTGTTTTTT
TRBD2 - TRBJ2-3 TRBV7-9 CASSPRIAGVTDTQYF TGTGCCAGCAGCCCTCGGATAGCGGGGGTCACAGATACGCAGTATTTT
- - TRBJ1-2 TRBV6-1 CASSEAPDSIYGYTF TGTGCCAGCAGTGAAGCCCCGGACAGTATCTATGGCTACACCTTC
- - TRBJ2-7 TRBV6-2/TRBV6-3 CASSYPRVPYEQYF TGTGCCAGCAGTTACCCGAGGGTGCCCTACGAGCAGTACTTC
- - TRBJ2-3 TRBV28 CASTLGQGGLNTQYF TGTGCCAGCACCTTGGGGCAGGGTGGTCTCAATACGCAGTATTTT
- - TRBJ2-5 TRBV6-5 CASSIGGLQETQYF TGTGCCAGCAGCATCGGGGGTTTGCAAGAGACCCAGTACTTC
- - TRBJ1-1 TRBV7-3 CASSLGQNTEAFF TGTGCCAGCAGCTTAGGACAGAACACTGAAGCTTTCTTT
TRBD1 - TRBJ1-3 TRBV12-3/TRBV12-4 CASSPTGGNTIYF TGTGCCAGCAGTCCGACAGGGGGAAACACCATATATTTT
- - TRBJ2-3 TRBV5-6 CASSRRGSGDTQYF TGTGCCAGCAGCCGCCGGGGGTCGGGAGATACGCAGTATTTT
- - TRBJ2-5 TRBV4-1 CASSQQGPLRLETQYF TGCGCCAGCAGCCAACAGGGTCCCCTCCGGCTGGAGACCCAGTACTTC
- - TRBJ1-1 TRBV7-9 CASSSRRGTEAFF TGTGCCAGCAGCTCCCGCAGGGGCACTGAAGCTTTCTTT
- - TRBJ1-2 TRBV4-1 CASSPLGAAGYGYTF TGCGCCAGCAGCCCCCTTGGGGCAGCGGGCTATGGCTACACCTTC
- few TRBJ2-7 TRBV7-8 CASSLNTGNYEQYF TGTGCCAGCAGCTTAAATACGGGAAACTACGAGCAGTACTTC
- - TRBJ2-1 TRBV7-2 CASSLVRSNEQFF TGTGCCAGCAGCTTAGTCCGGAGTAATGAGCAGTTCTTC
- - TRBJ2-3 TRBV6-5 CASSFQGPDTQYF TGTGCCAGCAGTTTTCAGGGTCCAGATACGCAGTATTTT
- - TRBJ1-5 TRBV5-1 CASSLTGNQPQHF TGCGCCAGCAGCTTGACTGGCAATCAGCCCCAGCATTTT
- - TRBJ1-1 TRBV28 CASRVGGNTEAFF TGTGCCAGCAGGGTGGGGGGGAACACTGAAGCTTTCTTT
TRBD1 once TRBJ1-2 TRBV19 CASSRGQGEGYTF TGTGCCAGTAGCCGGGGACAGGGCGAGGGCTACACCTTC
- - TRBJ2-7 TRBV6-1 CASSETLGSYEQYF TGTGCCAGCAGTGAGACACTTGGGTCCTACGAGCAGTACTTC
- - TRBJ2-1 TRBV19 CASSPRRNSDPVKFF TGTGCCAGTAGTCCCAGGAGGAACTCCGATCCAGTAAAGTTCTTC
- - TRBJ2-7 TRBV7-2 CASSLAAGWQVQYF TGTGCCAGCAGCTTAGCAGCGGGCTGGCAAGTGCAGTACTTC
- once TRBJ1-6 TRBV30 CAWSAPGDYTYNSPLHF TGTGCCTGGAGTGCACCAGGGGATTACACCTATAATTCACCCCTCCACTTT
TRBD2 - TRBJ2-3 TRBV4-3 CASSQGSSGNTDTQYF TGCGCCAGCAGCCAAGGATCTAGCGGAAACACAGATACGCAGTATTTT
TRBD2 - TRBJ2-1 TRBV4-2 CASSPSGAHNEQFF TGTGCCAGCAGTCCTAGCGGGGCCCACAATGAGCAGTTCTTC
- - TRBJ2-1 TRBV2 CASSNTGTRDNEQFF TGTGCCAGCAGTAACACCGGGACTCGCGACAATGAGCAGTTCTTC
TRBD2 - TRBJ2-1 TRBV18 CASSLLAGVQSYNEQFF TGTGCCAGCTCCCTCCTAGCGGGAGTACAGTCCTACAATGAGCAGTTCTTC
- - TRBJ2-3 TRBV5-1 CASSLGQMDDTQYF TGCGCCAGCAGCTTGGGACAGATGGACGATACGCAGTATTTT
- once TRBJ2-7 TRBV5-4 CASSLGDTSYEQYF TGTGCCAGCAGCTTGGGGGACACGTCCTACGAGCAGTACTTC
TRBD1 few TRBJ1-6 TRBV12-3/TRBV12-4 CASSYTGGPLHF TGTGCCAGCAGTTATACAGGGGGACCCCTCCACTTT
- medium-sized TRBJ2-1 TRBV3-1/TRBV3-2 CASSQKSRGYNEQFF TGTGCCAGCAGCCAAAAATCGCGGGGTTACAATGAGCAGTTCTTC
- - TRBJ2-2 TRBV21-1 CASSKSPSEATGELFF TGTGCCAGCAGCAAAAGCCCCTCTGAGGCCACCGGGGAGCTGTTTTTT
- - TRBJ2-2 TRBV24-1 CATSDLRRGVGELFF TGTGCCACCAGTGATTTAAGGAGGGGTGTGGGGGAGCTGTTTTTT
- - TRBJ1-1 TRBV6-2/TRBV6-3 CASSYRLGLATEAFF TGTGCCAGCAGTTACCGTCTGGGCCTTGCCACTGAAGCTTTCTTT
TRBD2 - TRBJ2-1 TRBV13 CASSLGPGLAGGLSSYNEQFF TGTGCCAGCAGCTTAGGTCCGGGACTAGCGGGAGGCCTTAGCTCCTACAATGAGCAGTTCTTC
TRBD1 - TRBJ1-4 TRBV19 CASSISGQGQEKLFF TGTGCCAGTAGTATAAGTGGACAGGGTCAAGAAAAACTGTTTTTT